A single sample is the source of the 4 T cell receptor beta chains below, sequenced in a study of cytotoxic CD8 clonotypes in ibrutinib-treated CLL listed by TCRdb under 2021. Receptor amplification or capture employed the immunoSEQ multiplex PCR assay. TCRdb stores this immuneACCESS table with in-frame sequences only. Part of the clones is absent; in the studies checked, under half of the shortfall reflects unresolved V genes, and no reason is known for the rest. Within this sample are over 140,000 clones, with approximately 80% of them counted one time only. The ten largest clones capture 7.5% to 8% of the sample. The material sequenced was PBMCs, taken after 36 months of ibrutinib treatment. The receptors were gathered from a human donor with chronic lymphocytic leukemia.

The chain is built from TRBV27 and TRBJ2-3, with D unresolved. Looked up from germline, CDR1 is MNHEY and CDR2 is SMNVEV (reference sequence). V was clipped by 5 bases and J by 0 bases, with 15 bases between them. The CDR3 is 16 residues long. The DNA for the CDR3 is TGTGCCAGCAGTCCTTCGTGGAGTGCTAGCACAGATACGCAGTATTTT. Its protein product is CASSPSWSASTDTQYF.

This chain joins TRBV5-5 and TRBJ1-1; the D is unclear. This CDR3 comprises 13 residues. V lost 4 bases and J 4 bases, leaving 11 bases between the germline ends. Germline lookup yields CDR1 SGHKS and CDR2 YYEKEE (reference sequence). The CDR3 region is CASSLVSSTEAFF. CDR3 sequence (DNA): TGTGCCAGCAGCCTCGTAAGTAGCACTGAAGCTTTCTTT.

This clone came up a few times. The chain carries TRBV7-9 and TRBJ2-7; tentatively, D is TRBD2 (5 bases). V lost 5 bases and J lost 2, with 10 bases in between. This CDR3 has 13 amino acids. Germline-derived CDR1 and CDR2 are SEHNR and FQNEAQ (reference sequence). In DNA, the CDR3 is TGTGCCAGCAGCCAAGGACTCACCTACGAGCAGTACTTC. It encodes CASSQGLTYEQYF.

This clone was detected only a few times. The chain links TRBV4-2 to TRBJ2-3; 10 nucleotides agree with TRBD2. Per germline, CDR1 LGHNA and CDR2 YNFKEQ. The CDR3 loop spans 16 amino acids. The ends lost 4 bases at V and 6 bases at J; junction bases unmatched: 10. The CDR3 bases are TGTGCCAGCAGCCCCGAGAGCGGGAGGGGACACGATACGCAGTATTTT. Residues: CASSPESGRGHDTQYF.